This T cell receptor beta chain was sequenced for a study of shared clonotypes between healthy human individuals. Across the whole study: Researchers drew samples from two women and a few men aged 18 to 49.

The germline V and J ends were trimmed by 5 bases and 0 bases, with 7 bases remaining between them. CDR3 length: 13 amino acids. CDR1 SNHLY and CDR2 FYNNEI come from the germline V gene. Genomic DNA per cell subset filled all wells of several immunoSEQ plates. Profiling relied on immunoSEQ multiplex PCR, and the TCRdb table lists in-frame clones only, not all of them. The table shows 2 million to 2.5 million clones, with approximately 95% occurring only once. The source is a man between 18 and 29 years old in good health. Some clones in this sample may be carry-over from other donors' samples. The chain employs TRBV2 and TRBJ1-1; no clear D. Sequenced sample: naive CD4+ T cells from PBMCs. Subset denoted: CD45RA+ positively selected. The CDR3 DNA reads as TGTGCCAGCAGTCCAGATATGAACACTGAAGCTTTCTTT. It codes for CASSPDMNTEAFF. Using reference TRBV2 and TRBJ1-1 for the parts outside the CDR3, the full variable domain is EPEVTQTPSHQVTQMGQEVILRCVPISNHLYFYWYRQILGQKVEFLVSFYNNEISEKSEIFDDQFSVERPDGSNFTLKIRSTKLEDSAMYFCASSPDMNTEAFFGQGTRLTVV.